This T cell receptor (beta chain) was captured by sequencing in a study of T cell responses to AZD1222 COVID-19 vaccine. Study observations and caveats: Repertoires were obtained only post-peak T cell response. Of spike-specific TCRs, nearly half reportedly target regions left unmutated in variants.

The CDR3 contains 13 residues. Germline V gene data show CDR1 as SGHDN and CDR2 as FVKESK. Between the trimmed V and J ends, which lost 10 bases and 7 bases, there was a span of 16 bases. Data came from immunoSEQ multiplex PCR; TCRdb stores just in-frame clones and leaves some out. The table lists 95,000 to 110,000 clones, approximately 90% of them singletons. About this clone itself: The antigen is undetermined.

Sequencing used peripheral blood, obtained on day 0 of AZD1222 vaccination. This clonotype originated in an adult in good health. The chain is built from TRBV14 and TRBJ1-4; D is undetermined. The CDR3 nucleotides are TGTGCCACGAGGGTGACGGGAAGTGAAAAACTGTTTTTT. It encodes CATRVTGSEKLFF.